Below, 8 T cell receptor beta chains from the same sample are listed, as sequenced in a study of T cells expressing NK-cell markers. Reprocessing the 5' RACE reads, TCRdb reports a single entry for every CDR3 protein and omits DNA. This sample's table has roughly 350,000 distinct CDR3 sequences. Material: blood T cells: a sorted CD56 or NKG2C T cell subset, CD4+ or CD8+ T cells, or bulk PBMC T cells (not recorded which). Receptor source: a man between 18 and 69 years old in good health.

The chain has TRBV12-3 or TRBV12-4 and TRBJ1-4. CDR3 length: 12 residues. The CDR3 sequence: CASSETGEKLFF.

J is TRBJ2-1 and V is TRBV7-9; TCRdb's D gene call, TRBD2, goes unchecked for lack of DNA. In germline, CDR1 is SEHNR, CDR2 FQNEAQ (reference sequence). The CDR3 covers 14 residues. The CDR3 protein is CASSFYDRLNEQFF. The variable domain in full, completed from reference TRBV7-9 and TRBJ2-1, reads DTGVSQNPRHKITKRGQNVTFRCDPISEHNRLYWYRQTLGQGPEFLTYFQNEAQLEKSRLLSDRFSAERPKGSFSTLEIQRTEQGDSAMYLCASSFYDRLNEQFFGPGTRLTVL.

The J gene is TRBJ2-7, the V gene TRBV12-3 or TRBV12-4; TCRdb designates TRBD2, a call that cannot be tested without DNA. The CDR3 spans 17 residues. The CDR3 region is CASSFLLDRPATYEQYF.

The V call is TRBV7-9, the J call TRBJ2-3; the TCRdb call, TRBD2, lacks DNA for checking. CDR3 size: 16 residues. Looked up from germline, CDR1 is SEHNR and CDR2 is FQNEAQ (reference sequence). The CDR3 reads CASSLGAAGGVDTQYF.

This CDR3 reads CASSLVQNDYEQYF. This chain joins TRBV7-9 and TRBJ2-7. This CDR3 has 14 amino acids. The V gene's germline CDR1 is SEHNR and CDR2 FQNEAQ (reference sequence).

The V and J genes are TRBV15 and TRBJ2-7; TCRdb lists TRBD1, though no DNA is available to test this call. Germline assignment: CDR1 LNHNV and CDR2 YYDKDF (reference sequence). The CDR3 covers 15 residues. This CDR3 is CATSSGETGKYEQYF.

The rearrangement uses TRBV5-1 and TRBJ2-3; TCRdb gives TRBD1 as the D gene, but with no DNA this cannot be confirmed. CDR1 is SGHRS, CDR2 YFSETQ, per germline. This CDR3 is built from 17 residues. The CDR3 here is CASSLLSPGGSSDTQYF.

This chain links TRBV10-3 with TRBJ2-1. The CDR3 consists of 13 residues. Germline values: CDR1 ENHRY, CDR2 SYGVKD. The chain's CDR3 is CAISGASTNEQFF.